This note documents a single T cell receptor (beta chain) sequence. The data stem from a study of PD-L1 blockade in urothelial cancer. As for the study in general: Patients' histories included 0 to 3 prior chemotherapy regimens. Analyses were performed on blood at 3 weeks after treatment start (the second dose) and at 6 weeks.

The junction had 0 bases not matched to a gene; V was cut back by 3 bases and J by 5 bases. The CDR3 runs 13 residues. CDR1 is MNHEY, CDR2 SMNVEV, per germline (reference sequence). Enrolled patients showed locally advanced or metastatic urothelial carcinoma. Per-patient samples, pretreatment and on-treatment, numbered 1 to 8. Method: immunoSEQ multiplex PCR; TCRdb's copy keeps in-frame clones and lacks some. The repertoire holds tens of thousands of clones, with about 86% as singletons. V and J are TRBV27 and TRBJ1-2, with 10 bases fitting TRBD1. The source of this sequence is a man aged 45-60 years with urothelial cancer. The source was PBMCs, collected around atezolizumab (anti-PD-L1) treatment. The CDR3 region is CASSLGQGYGYTF. Written as DNA, the CDR3 is TGTGCCAGCAGTTTGGGACAGGGGTATGGCTACACCTTC.